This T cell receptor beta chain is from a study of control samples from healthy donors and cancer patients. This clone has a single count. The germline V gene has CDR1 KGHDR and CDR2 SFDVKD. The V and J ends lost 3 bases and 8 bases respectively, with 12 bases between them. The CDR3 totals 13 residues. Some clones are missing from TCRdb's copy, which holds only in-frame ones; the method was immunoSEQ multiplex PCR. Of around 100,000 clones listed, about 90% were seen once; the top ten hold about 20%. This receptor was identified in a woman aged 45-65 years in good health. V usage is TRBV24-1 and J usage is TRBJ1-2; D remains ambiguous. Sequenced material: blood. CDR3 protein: CATSDRLSMGYTF. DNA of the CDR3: TGTGCCACCAGTGATCGTCTCTCCATGGGCTACACCTTC.